This T cell receptor (beta chain) comes out of a study of radiotherapy plus CTLA-4 blockade in lung cancer. Across the study: Overall, about 19% of patients showed an objective response, while roughly 28% attained disease control. Study-wide points: Interferon-beta and early blood T cell clone dynamics reportedly predicted response best. In blood, after radiotherapy plus ipilimumab, tumor-derived TCR clones expanded.

Worth noting for this clone: Its specificity is unknown.

The table came from immunoSEQ multiplex PCR; TCRdb's copy has only in-frame clones and leaves some out. The sample consists of more than 95,000 clones, around 79% of them appearing once. The study treated chemo-refractory metastatic non-small-cell lung cancer patients with focal radiation plus ipilimumab CTLA-4 blockade. Trimming cost V 5 bases and J 4 bases, with 15 bases left between them. Germline V gene sequence: CDR1 SEHNR, CDR2 FQNEAQ (reference sequence). CDR3 length: 15 amino acids. The sample here was peripheral blood, taken from a patient treated with radiotherapy plus ipilimumab. This chain links TRBV7-9 with TRBJ1-3; a possible D gene is TRBD1 (6 bases). This clonotype was obtained from a human donor with non-small cell lung cancer who had a partial response to radiotherapy plus ipilimumab. Some clones in this sample may be carry-over from other donors' samples. Written as DNA, the CDR3 is TGTGCCAGCAGCCCGGCAGGGGCAAAAGGAAACACCATATATTTT. This codes for CASSPAGAKGNTIYF.